A single sample gave rise to the 10 T cell receptor beta chains below, sequenced in a study of T cell repertoires in cytomegalovirus infection. TCRdb itself ran the reads through MiXCR, one entry per CDR3 protein. The sample carries 200,000 to 300,000 distinct CDR3 sequences, approximately 9.2% recorded once. Sequencing was carried out using PBMCs. The source is a human donor in good health (CMV status not recorded). Some clones in this sample may be carry-over from other donors' samples.

There are many counts of this clonotype. This sequence joins TRBV11-2 and TRBJ1-3; D might be TRBD1 (6 bases). Looked up from germline, CDR1 is SGHAT and CDR2 is FQNNGV. Between the trimmed V and J ends, which lost 3 bases and 1 base, there was a span of 19 bases. This CDR3 region has 18 residues. The CDR3, as DNA: TGTGCCAGCAGCTTGGCGAGGGGGGGGCGATGGTCTGGAAACACCATATATTTT. Translating gives CASSLARGGRWSGNTIYF. Filled out from reference TRBV11-2 and TRBJ1-3, the complete variable domain reads EAGVAQSPRYKIIEKRQSVAFWCNPISGHATLYWYQQILGQGPKLLIQFQNNGVVDDSQLPKDRFSAERLKGVDSTLKIQPAKLEDSAVYLCASSLARGGRWSGNTIYFGEGSWLTVV.

This clonotype was counted at least ten times. The gene calls are TRBV7-2 and TRBJ2-3; 11 nucleotides match TRBD2. The germline V gene encodes CDR1 SGHTA and CDR2 FQGNSA. This CDR3 spans 17 amino acids. J was trimmed by 4 bases and V by 5 bases; bases with no gene match: 11. CDR3 sequence: CASSAFPLAGGADTQYF. The CDR3 bases are TGTGCCAGCAGCGCCTTTCCTCTAGCGGGAGGTGCAGATACGCAGTATTTT.

The genes are TRBV20-1 and TRBJ2-1, with D possibly matching TRBD2 (6 bases). The V and J ends lost 3 bases and 5 bases respectively, with 14 bases between them. CDR3 length: 14 residues. CDR1 is DFQATT and CDR2 is SNEGSKA in the germline V gene (reference sequence). CDR3 residues: CSARLIGTHNEQFF. CDR3 coding DNA: TGCAGTGCTAGGCTTATCGGGACTCACAATGAGCAGTTCTTC.

In its sample, this clonotype was seen many times. The chain combines TRBV7-6 with TRBJ2-7, with D tentatively TRBD2 (6 bases). Germline-derived CDR1 and CDR2 are SGHVS and FNYEAQ. With 4 bases removed from V and 0 bases from J, the gap between germline ends came to 16 bases. The CDR3 is made up of 16 amino acids. The CDR3 region has the DNA TGTGCCAGCAGCTCAAAACCCCCGGGACTCTCCTACGAGCAGTACTTC. It is translated as CASSSKPPGLSYEQYF.

This clonotype occurred many times. The chain is built from TRBV12-3 or TRBV12-4 and TRBJ2-2; D is perhaps TRBD2 (6 bases). There are 13 residues in the CDR3. V lost 3 bases and J 16 bases, leaving 18 bases between the germline ends. CDR3 loop: CASSLRREPPPFF. The DNA for the CDR3 is TGTGCCAGCAGTTTGAGGCGGGAACCTCCCCCGTTTTTT.

This clonotype was picked up many times. J is TRBJ2-7 and V is TRBV7-2; 7 bases agree with TRBD2. Trimming took 4 bases from V and 3 from J; bases not matched to a gene: 9. CDR1 and CDR2 (germline): SGHTA, FQGNSA. This CDR3 has 15 amino acids. The DNA of the CDR3 is TGTGCCAGCAGCTCCCAAGCGGGGCCGCGCTACGAGCAGTACTTC. Protein: CASSSQAGPRYEQYF.

The V gene is TRBV10-3, the J gene TRBJ2-1; the D gene is possibly TRBD2 (5 bases). In germline, CDR1 is ENHRY, CDR2 SYGVKD. This CDR3 spans 14 amino acids. Trimming removed 5 bases from V and 6 bases from J, with 14 bases in between. The CDR3 region is CAISPRETGNEQFF. The CDR3 coding sequence is TGTGCCATCAGTCCGAGGGAAACCGGCAATGAGCAGTTCTTC.

The V call is TRBV28, the J call TRBJ2-2; D is undetermined. The germline V gene has CDR1 MDHEN and CDR2 SYDVKM. The CDR3 runs to 15 residues. V was trimmed by 3 bases and J by 5 bases, leaving 13 bases between them. DNA for the CDR3: TGTGCCAGCAGTTTTTATTCGGTGAAGACCGGGGAGCTGTTTTTT. Protein sequence: CASSFYSVKTGELFF.

This clonotype was found many times. The gene calls are TRBV20-1 and TRBJ2-3; D possibly corresponds to TRBD1 (7 bases). V was shortened by 0 bases and J by 1 base, with 11 bases between the two germline ends. Germline CDR1 reads DFQATT; CDR2 reads SNEGSKA (reference sequence). There are 15 residues in the CDR3. The CDR3 sequence: CSARDQGGRTDTQYF. Written as DNA, the CDR3 is TGCAGTGCTAGAGACCAGGGGGGCCGCACAGATACGCAGTATTTT.

The rearrangement uses TRBV12-3 or TRBV12-4 and TRBJ1-2, with TRBD1 matching 8 bases. V was clipped by 7 bases and J by 6 bases; unmatched bases: 16. The CDR3 covers 16 residues. The CDR3 here is CASTALDRVGTNGYTF. In nucleotides, the CDR3 is TGTGCCAGCACCGCCCTGGACAGGGTGGGGACTAATGGCTACACCTTC.